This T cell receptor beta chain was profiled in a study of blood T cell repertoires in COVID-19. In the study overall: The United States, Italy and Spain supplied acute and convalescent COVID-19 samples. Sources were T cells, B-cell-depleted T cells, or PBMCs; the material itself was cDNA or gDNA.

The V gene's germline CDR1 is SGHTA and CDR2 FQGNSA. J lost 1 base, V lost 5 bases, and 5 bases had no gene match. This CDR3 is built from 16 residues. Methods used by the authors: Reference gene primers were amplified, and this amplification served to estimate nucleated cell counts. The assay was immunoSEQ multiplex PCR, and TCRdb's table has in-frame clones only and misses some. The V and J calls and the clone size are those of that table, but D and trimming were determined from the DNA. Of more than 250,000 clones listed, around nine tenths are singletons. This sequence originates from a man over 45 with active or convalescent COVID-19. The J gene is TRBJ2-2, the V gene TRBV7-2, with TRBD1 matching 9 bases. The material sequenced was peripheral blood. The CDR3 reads CASSLQGQGNTGELFF. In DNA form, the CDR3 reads TGTGCCAGCAGCCTACAGGGACAGGGGAACACCGGGGAGCTGTTTTTT.